This is a list of T cell receptor beta chains from one sample in a study of cytomegalovirus exposure and HLA in healthy donors. Clones were read by immunoSEQ multiplex PCR, and TCRdb kept only the in-frame ones, dropping some. Among approximately 60,000 clones listed, 90% to 95% were seen once. Sequences were obtained from PBMCs. Source of these receptors: a woman younger than 35 in good health and CMV-seronegative. Both conserved end residues are part of each CDR3. D genes are given only for firm matches. Only part of the rows carry a size: once, few, many, or a class if the clone is expanded.

J gene: TRBJ1-5; clone size: .; CDR3 length: 15; D gene: .; V gene: TRBV28; CDR3 protein: CASSLYRNSNQPQHF; CDR3 DNA: TGTGCCAGCAGTTTATACAGGAATAGCAATCAGCCCCAGCATTTT
J gene: TRBJ2-5; clone size: .; CDR3 length: 13; D gene: TRBD2; V gene: TRBV5-4; CDR3 protein: CASSPVGGETQYF; CDR3 DNA: TGTGCCAGCAGCCCCGTGGGGGGGGAGACCCAGTACTTC
J gene: TRBJ2-1; clone size: .; CDR3 length: 15; D gene: TRBD2; V gene: TRBV7-8; CDR3 protein: CASSFPLAGGDEQFF; CDR3 DNA: TGTGCCAGCAGCTTCCCTCTAGCGGGAGGCGATGAGCAGTTCTTC
J gene: TRBJ1-5; clone size: .; CDR3 length: 15; D gene: TRBD1; V gene: TRBV2; CDR3 protein: CASRRTGQVNQPQHF; CDR3 DNA: TGTGCCAGCAGAAGAACGGGACAGGTCAATCAGCCCCAGCATTTT
J gene: TRBJ1-1; clone size: .; CDR3 length: 15; D gene: .; V gene: TRBV27; CDR3 protein: CASRGPGGRVTEAFF; CDR3 DNA: TGTGCCAGCAGGGGACCCGGGGGGCGCGTGACTGAAGCTTTCTTT
J gene: TRBJ1-2; clone size: .; CDR3 length: 14; D gene: TRBD1; V gene: TRBV6-4; CDR3 protein: CASSESQGAYGYTF; CDR3 DNA: TGTGCCAGCAGTGAGAGCCAGGGGGCTTATGGCTACACCTTC
J gene: TRBJ1-2; clone size: .; CDR3 length: 11; D gene: TRBD1; V gene: TRBV29-1; CDR3 protein: CSAQTGVGYTF; CDR3 DNA: TGCAGCGCCCAGACAGGGGTCGGCTACACCTTC
J gene: TRBJ2-1; clone size: .; CDR3 length: 15; D gene: TRBD2; V gene: TRBV2; CDR3 protein: CASNKLASIGNEQFF; CDR3 DNA: TGTGCCAGCAACAAACTAGCGTCGATCGGGAATGAGCAGTTCTTC
J gene: TRBJ2-1; clone size: .; CDR3 length: 14; D gene: .; V gene: TRBV6-5; CDR3 protein: CASRGDKGLGEQFF; CDR3 DNA: TGTGCCAGCAGGGGAGACAAGGGACTCGGGGAGCAGTTCTTC
J gene: TRBJ1-2; clone size: .; CDR3 length: 15; D gene: .; V gene: TRBV18; CDR3 protein: CASSPQVEGLYGYTF; CDR3 DNA: TGTGCCAGCTCACCACAAGTAGAGGGTCTCTATGGCTACACCTTC
J gene: TRBJ2-3; clone size: .; CDR3 length: 13; D gene: .; V gene: TRBV14; CDR3 protein: CASSQGATDTQYF; CDR3 DNA: TGTGCCAGCAGCCAGGGGGCCACAGATACGCAGTATTTT
J gene: TRBJ2-2; clone size: once; CDR3 length: 12; D gene: .; V gene: TRBV18; CDR3 protein: CASSQSTGELFF; CDR3 DNA: TGTGCCAGCTCACAGAGCACCGGGGAGCTGTTTTTT
J gene: TRBJ1-2; clone size: .; CDR3 length: 15; D gene: .; V gene: TRBV2; CDR3 protein: CASSERGRGGYGYTF; CDR3 DNA: TGTGCCAGCAGTGAAAGGGGCAGGGGTGGCTATGGCTACACCTTC
J gene: TRBJ2-5; clone size: .; CDR3 length: 13; D gene: TRBD1; V gene: TRBV28; CDR3 protein: CASSPGGRETQYF; CDR3 DNA: TGTGCCAGCAGTCCAGGGGGTAGAGAGACCCAGTACTTC
J gene: TRBJ2-3; clone size: few; CDR3 length: 17; D gene: TRBD2; V gene: TRBV10-2; CDR3 protein: CASSEPLAGGFTDTQYF; CDR3 DNA: TGCGCCAGCAGTGAGCCCCTAGCGGGAGGGTTCACAGATACGCAGTATTTT
J gene: TRBJ2-7; clone size: .; CDR3 length: 15; D gene: TRBD1; V gene: TRBV5-4; CDR3 protein: CASRPDAGTGDEQYF; CDR3 DNA: TGTGCCAGCAGGCCCGATGCCGGGACAGGGGACGAGCAGTACTTC
J gene: TRBJ2-5; clone size: .; CDR3 length: 15; D gene: TRBD1; V gene: TRBV7-8; CDR3 protein: CASSLNSGGQETQYF; CDR3 DNA: TGTGCCAGCAGCTTGAATTCAGGGGGCCAAGAGACCCAGTACTTC
J gene: TRBJ1-4; clone size: .; CDR3 length: 14; D gene: .; V gene: TRBV5-6; CDR3 protein: CASSSLATNEKLFF; CDR3 DNA: TGTGCCAGCAGCTCTCTTGCAACTAATGAAAAACTGTTTTTT
J gene: TRBJ1-2; clone size: once; CDR3 length: 12; D gene: TRBD1; V gene: TRBV29-1; CDR3 protein: CSASQGRHGYTF; CDR3 DNA: TGCAGCGCCTCACAGGGGAGGCATGGCTACACCTTC
J gene: TRBJ2-5; clone size: .; CDR3 length: 13; D gene: TRBD1; V gene: TRBV18; CDR3 protein: CASSPGQQETQYF; CDR3 DNA: TGTGCCAGCTCACCGGGACAGCAAGAGACCCAGTACTTC
J gene: TRBJ1-1; clone size: .; CDR3 length: 13; D gene: .; V gene: TRBV6-6; CDR3 protein: CASSERAGMEAFF; CDR3 DNA: TGTGCCAGCAGCGAGCGGGCAGGGATGGAAGCTTTCTTT
J gene: TRBJ1-1; clone size: .; CDR3 length: 13; D gene: .; V gene: TRBV29-1; CDR3 protein: CSVAQVTNTEAFF; CDR3 DNA: TGCAGCGTTGCCCAGGTTACGAACACTGAAGCTTTCTTT